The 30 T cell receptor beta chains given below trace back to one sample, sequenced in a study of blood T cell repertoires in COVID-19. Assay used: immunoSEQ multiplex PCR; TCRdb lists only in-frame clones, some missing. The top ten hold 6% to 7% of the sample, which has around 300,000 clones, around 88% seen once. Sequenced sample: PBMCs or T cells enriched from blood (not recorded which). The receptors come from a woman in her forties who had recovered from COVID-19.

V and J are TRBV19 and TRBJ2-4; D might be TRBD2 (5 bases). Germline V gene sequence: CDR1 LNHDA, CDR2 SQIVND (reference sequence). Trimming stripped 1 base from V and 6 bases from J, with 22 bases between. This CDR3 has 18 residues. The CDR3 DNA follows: TGTGCCAGTAGTATAGGGGCCAGCAGCGGTTTGGGTGGAAACATTCAGTACTTC. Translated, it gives CASSIGASSGLGGNIQYF.

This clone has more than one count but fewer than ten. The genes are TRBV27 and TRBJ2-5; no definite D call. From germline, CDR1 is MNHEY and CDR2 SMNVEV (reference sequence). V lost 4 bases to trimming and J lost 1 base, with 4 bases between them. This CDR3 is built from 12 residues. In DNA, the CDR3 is TGTGCCAGCAGTTCCTCCCAAGAGACCCAGTACTTC. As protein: CASSSSQETQYF.

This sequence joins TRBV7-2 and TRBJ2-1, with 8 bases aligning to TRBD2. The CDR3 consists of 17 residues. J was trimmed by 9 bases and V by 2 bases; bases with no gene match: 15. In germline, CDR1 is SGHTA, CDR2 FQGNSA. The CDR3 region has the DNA TGTGCCAGCAGCTTATGGTCGGGAGGGCCTTCGGGGAGTGAGCAGTTCTTC. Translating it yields CASSLWSGGPSGSEQFF.

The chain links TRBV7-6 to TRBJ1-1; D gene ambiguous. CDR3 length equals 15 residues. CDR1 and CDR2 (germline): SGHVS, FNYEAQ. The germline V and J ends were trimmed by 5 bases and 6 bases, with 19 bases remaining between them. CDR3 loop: CASSPLGPRDAEAFF. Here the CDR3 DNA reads TGTGCCAGCAGCCCCCTGGGCCCCCGAGATGCTGAAGCTTTCTTT.

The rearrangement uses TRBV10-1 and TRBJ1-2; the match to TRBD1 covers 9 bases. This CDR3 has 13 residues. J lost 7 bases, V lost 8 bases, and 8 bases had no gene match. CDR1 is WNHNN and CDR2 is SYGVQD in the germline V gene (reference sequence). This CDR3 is CASARDRASGYTF. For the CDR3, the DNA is TGCGCCAGCGCCAGGGACAGGGCTTCTGGCTACACCTTC.

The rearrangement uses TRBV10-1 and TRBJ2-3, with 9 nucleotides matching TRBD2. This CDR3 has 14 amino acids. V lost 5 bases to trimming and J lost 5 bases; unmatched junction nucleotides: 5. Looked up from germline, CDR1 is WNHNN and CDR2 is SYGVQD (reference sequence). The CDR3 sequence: CASSPGLARDTQYF. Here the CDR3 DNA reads TGCGCCAGCAGTCCGGGACTAGCAAGAGATACGCAGTATTTT.

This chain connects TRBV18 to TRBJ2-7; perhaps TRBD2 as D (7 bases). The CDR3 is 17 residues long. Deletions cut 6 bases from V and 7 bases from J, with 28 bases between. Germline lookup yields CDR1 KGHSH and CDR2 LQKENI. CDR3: CASSQVGGPTPGKEQYF. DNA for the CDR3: TGTGCCAGCTCTCAGGTGGGGGGGCCGACCCCGGGAAAGGAGCAGTACTTC.

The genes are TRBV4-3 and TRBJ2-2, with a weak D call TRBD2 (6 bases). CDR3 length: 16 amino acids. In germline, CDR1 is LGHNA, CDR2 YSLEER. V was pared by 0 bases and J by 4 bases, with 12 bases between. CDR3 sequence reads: CASSQEGGIGTGELFF. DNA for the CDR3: TGCGCCAGCAGCCAAGAGGGGGGTATTGGCACCGGGGAGCTGTTTTTT.

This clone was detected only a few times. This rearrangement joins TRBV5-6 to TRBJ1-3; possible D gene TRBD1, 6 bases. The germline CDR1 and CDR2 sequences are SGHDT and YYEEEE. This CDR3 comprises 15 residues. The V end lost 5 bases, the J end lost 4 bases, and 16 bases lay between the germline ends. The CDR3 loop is CASRLTGLAGNTIYF. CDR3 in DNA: TGTGCCAGCAGACTAACAGGGCTGGCGGGAAACACCATATATTTT.

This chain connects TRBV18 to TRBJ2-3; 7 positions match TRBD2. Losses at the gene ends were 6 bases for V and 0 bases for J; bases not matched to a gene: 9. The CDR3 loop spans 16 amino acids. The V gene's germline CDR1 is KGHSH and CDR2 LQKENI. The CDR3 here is CASSPLLASSTDTQYF. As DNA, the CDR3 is TGTGCCAGCTCGCCCTTACTAGCGTCTAGCACAGATACGCAGTATTTT.

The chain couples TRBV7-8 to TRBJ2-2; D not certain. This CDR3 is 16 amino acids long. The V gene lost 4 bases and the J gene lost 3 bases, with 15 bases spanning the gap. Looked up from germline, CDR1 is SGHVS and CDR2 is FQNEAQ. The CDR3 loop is CASSWALGGDTGELFF. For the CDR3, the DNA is TGTGCCAGCAGCTGGGCCCTCGGTGGCGACACCGGGGAGCTGTTTTTT. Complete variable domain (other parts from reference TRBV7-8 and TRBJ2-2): GAGVSQSPRYKVAKRGQDVALRCDPISGHVSLFWYQQALGQGPEFLTYFQNEAQLDKSGLPSDRFFAERPEGSVSTLKIQRTQQEDSAVYLCASSWALGGDTGELFFGEGSRLTVL.

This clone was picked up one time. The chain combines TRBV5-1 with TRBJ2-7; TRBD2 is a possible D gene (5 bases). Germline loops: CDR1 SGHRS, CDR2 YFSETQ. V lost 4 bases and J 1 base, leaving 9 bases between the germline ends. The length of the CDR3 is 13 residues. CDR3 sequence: CASSPERSYEQYF. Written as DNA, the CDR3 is TGCGCCAGCAGCCCGGAGCGGTCCTACGAGCAGTACTTC.

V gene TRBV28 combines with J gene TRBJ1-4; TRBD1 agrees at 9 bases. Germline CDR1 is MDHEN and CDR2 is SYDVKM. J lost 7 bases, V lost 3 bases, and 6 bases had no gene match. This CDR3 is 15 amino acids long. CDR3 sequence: CASSFIDRGGEKLFF. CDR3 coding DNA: TGTGCCAGCAGTTTCATAGACAGGGGGGGTGAAAAACTGTTTTTT.

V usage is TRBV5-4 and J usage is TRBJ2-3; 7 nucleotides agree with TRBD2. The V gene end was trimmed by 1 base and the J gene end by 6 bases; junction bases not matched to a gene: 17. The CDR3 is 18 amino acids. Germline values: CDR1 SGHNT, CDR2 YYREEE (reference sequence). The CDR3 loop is CASSLPDAVEGGLDTQYF. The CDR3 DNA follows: TGTGCCAGCAGCTTGCCCGACGCGGTAGAGGGAGGGCTTGATACGCAGTATTTT.

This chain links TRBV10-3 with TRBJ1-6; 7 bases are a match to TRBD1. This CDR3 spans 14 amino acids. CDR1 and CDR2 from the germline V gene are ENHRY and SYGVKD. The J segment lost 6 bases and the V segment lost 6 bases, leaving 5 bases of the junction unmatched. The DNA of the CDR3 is TGTGCCATCAGCGATGACAGGGTTAATTCACCCCTCCACTTT. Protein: CAISDDRVNSPLHF.

The CDR3 DNA is TGTGCCAGCAGTGGGGACAGGCAAAGAACCGGGGAGCTGTTTTTT. Its protein product is CASSGDRQRTGELFF. This sequence joins TRBV3-1 (or the pseudogene TRBV3-2) and TRBJ2-2; the match to TRBD1 covers 8 bases. CDR3 length: 15 residues. CDR1 and CDR2 (germline): LGHDT, YNNKEL (reference sequence). The ends lost 6 bases at V and 5 bases at J; junction bases unmatched: 8.

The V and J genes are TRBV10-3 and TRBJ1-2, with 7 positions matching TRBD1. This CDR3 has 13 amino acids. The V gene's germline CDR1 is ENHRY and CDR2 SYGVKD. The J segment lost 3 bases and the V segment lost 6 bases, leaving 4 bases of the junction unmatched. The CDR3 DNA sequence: TGTGCCATCAGGGACAGGTCTGACTATGGCTACACCTTC. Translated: CAIRDRSDYGYTF.

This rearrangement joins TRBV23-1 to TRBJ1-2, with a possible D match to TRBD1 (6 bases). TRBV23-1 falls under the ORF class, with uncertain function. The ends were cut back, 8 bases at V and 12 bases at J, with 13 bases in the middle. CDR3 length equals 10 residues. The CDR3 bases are TGCGCCAGCGATAACAGGGTCCACACCTTC. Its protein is CASDNRVHTF.

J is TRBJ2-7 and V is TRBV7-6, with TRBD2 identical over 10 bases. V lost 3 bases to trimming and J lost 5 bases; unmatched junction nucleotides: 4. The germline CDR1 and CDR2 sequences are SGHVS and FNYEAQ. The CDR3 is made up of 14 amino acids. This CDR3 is CASSFSGRADEQYF. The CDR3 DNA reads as TGTGCCAGCAGCTTCAGCGGGAGGGCCGACGAGCAGTACTTC.

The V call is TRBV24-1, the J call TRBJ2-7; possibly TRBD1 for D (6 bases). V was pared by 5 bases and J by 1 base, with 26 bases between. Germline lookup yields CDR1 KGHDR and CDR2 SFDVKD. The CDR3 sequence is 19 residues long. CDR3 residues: CATSASFLVDRTLSYEQYF. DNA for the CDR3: TGTGCCACCAGTGCATCCTTTTTGGTAGACAGGACGCTTTCCTACGAGCAGTACTTC.

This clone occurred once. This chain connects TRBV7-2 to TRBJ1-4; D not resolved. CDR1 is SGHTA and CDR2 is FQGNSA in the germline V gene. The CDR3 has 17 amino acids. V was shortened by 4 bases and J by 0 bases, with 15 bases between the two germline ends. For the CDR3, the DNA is TGTGCCAGCAGCTCACGGGTGGGAGTTGCAACTAATGAAAAACTGTTTTTT. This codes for CASSSRVGVATNEKLFF.

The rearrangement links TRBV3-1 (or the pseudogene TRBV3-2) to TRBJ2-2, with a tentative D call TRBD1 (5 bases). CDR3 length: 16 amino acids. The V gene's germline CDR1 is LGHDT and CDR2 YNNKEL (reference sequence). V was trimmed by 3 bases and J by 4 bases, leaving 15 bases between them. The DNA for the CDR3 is TGTGCCAGCAGCCACGGTTCAGGGATGGTCACCGGGGAGCTGTTTTTT. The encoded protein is CASSHGSGMVTGELFF.

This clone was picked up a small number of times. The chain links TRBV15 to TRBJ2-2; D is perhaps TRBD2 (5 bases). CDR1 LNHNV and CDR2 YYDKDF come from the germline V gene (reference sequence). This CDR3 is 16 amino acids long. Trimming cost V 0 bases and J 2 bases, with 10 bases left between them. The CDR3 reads CATSREGGANTGELFF. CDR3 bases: TGTGCCACCAGCAGAGAAGGAGGAGCCAACACCGGGGAGCTGTTTTTT.

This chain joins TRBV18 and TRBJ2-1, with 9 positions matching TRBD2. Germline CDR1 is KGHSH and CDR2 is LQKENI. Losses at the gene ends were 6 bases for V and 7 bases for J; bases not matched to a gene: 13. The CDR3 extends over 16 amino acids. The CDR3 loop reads CASSLVGSGRQNEQFF. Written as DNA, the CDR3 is TGTGCCAGCTCCTTGGTCGGAAGCGGGAGGCAAAATGAGCAGTTCTTC.

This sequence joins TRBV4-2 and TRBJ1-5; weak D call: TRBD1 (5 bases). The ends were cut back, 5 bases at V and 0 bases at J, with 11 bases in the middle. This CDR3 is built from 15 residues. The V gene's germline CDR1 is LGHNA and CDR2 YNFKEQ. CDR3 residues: CASSRGFDSNQPQHF. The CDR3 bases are TGTGCCAGCAGCAGGGGTTTTGATAGCAATCAGCCCCAGCATTTT.

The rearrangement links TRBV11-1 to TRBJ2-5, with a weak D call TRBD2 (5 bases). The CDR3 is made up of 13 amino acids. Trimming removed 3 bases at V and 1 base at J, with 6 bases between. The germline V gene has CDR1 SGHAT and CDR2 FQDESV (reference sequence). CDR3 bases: TGTGCCAGCAGCTTTGCGGGCCAAGAGACCCAGTACTTC. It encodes CASSFAGQETQYF.

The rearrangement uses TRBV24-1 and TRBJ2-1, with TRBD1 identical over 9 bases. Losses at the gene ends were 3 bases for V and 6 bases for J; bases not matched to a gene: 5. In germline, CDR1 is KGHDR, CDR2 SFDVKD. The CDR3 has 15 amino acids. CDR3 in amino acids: CATSDEQGAVNEQFF. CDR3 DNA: TGTGCCACCAGTGATGAACAGGGGGCTGTCAATGAGCAGTTCTTC.

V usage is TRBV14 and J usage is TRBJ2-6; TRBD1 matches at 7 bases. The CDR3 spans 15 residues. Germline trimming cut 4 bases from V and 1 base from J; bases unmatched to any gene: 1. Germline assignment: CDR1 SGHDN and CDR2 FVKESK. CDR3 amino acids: CASSRRGSGANVLTF. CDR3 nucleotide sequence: TGTGCCAGCAGCCGCAGGGGGTCTGGGGCCAACGTCCTGACTTTC.

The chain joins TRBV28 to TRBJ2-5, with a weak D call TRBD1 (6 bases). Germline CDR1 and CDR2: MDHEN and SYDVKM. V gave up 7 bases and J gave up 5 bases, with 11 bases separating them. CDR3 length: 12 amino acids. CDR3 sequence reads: CASTRGVETQYF. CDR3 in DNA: TGTGCCAGCACCAGGGGCGTCGAGACCCAGTACTTC.

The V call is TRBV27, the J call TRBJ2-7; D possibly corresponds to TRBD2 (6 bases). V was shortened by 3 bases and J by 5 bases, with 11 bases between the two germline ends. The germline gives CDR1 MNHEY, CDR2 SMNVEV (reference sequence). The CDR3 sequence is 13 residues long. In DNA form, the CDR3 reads TGTGCCAGCAGTTTCGGGGGAGAAGACGAGCAGTACTTC. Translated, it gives CASSFGGEDEQYF.